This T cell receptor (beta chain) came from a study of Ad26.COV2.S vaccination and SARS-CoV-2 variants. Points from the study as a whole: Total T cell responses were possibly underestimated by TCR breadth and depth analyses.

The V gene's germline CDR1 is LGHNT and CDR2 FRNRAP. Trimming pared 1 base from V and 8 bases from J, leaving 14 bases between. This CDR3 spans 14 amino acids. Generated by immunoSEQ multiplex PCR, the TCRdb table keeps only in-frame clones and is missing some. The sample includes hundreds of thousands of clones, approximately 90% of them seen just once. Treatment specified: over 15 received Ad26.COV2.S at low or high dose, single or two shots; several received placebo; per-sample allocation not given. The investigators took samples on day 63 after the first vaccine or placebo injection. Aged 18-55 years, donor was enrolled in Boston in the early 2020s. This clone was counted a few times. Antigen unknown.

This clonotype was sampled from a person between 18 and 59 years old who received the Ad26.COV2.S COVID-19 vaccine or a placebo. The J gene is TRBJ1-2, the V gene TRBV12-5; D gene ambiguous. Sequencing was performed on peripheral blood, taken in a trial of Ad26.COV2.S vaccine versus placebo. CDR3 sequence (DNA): TGTGCTAGTGGTTTGGGTGATAACTCTTGGGGCTACACCTTC. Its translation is CASGLGDNSWGYTF. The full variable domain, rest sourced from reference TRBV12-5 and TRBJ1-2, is DARVTQTPRHKVTEMGQEVTMRCQPILGHNTVFWYRQTMMQGLELLAYFRNRAPLDDSGMPKDRFSAEMPDATLATLKIQPSEPRDSAVYFCASGLGDNSWGYTFGSGTRLTVV.